This T cell receptor beta chain was obtained from a study of T cell responses to AZD1222 COVID-19 vaccine. Study-wide findings and caveats: Increased Spike-specific TCR breadth and depth were observed after two AZD1222 doses. Reportedly, close to half of spike-specific TCRs are directed against unmutated variant regions.

The table came from immunoSEQ multiplex PCR; TCRdb's copy has only in-frame clones and leaves some out. In the table there are around 120,000 clones, roughly 91% of which are singletons. The CDR3 length is 18 residues. Per germline, CDR1 SGHNT and CDR2 YYREEE (reference sequence). With 4 bases clipped from V and 1 base from J, the junction kept 14 bases outside the gene matches. As concerns this clone: Its antigen remains unidentified.

The specimen comprised peripheral blood, sampled on day 0 of AZD1222 vaccination. The TCR sequence derives from an adult in good health. The chain links TRBV5-4 to TRBJ2-3; 8 nucleotides agree with TRBD2. The CDR3 DNA follows: TGTGCCAGCAGCCGGAAACCAACTAGCGGAGGACGCACAGATACGCAGTATTTT. Translation: CASSRKPTSGGRTDTQYF.